Each of the 16 T cell receptor beta chains below was sequenced from the same sample in a study of CD8 T cells in ankylosing spondylitis (dated by TCRdb to the late 2010s). General study outcomes and caveats: Blood from ankylosing spondylitis patients appeared to be characterized by a TCR beta motif made up of about 8 highly homologous amino acid variants.

No antigen is known for these receptors. Libraries were prepared through 5' RACE. The sequencer listed for this sample is Illumina HiSeq 2500. TCRdb trimmed the raw reads at Q25, called clones with MiXCR and kept productive beta chains. When rows share a CDR3 protein, they turn into one entry using the most common DNA and genes. In all, the sample holds about 480,000 distinct CDR3 sequences, and about a sixth of those were seen once. Of the sample, approximately 1% is held by the ten largest clones. Material: blood, either unsorted or a sorted T cell fraction (not recorded which). The receptors were sampled from a male donor with ankylosing spondylitis.

This clonotype came up many times. This chain connects TRBV29-1 to TRBJ1-3, with D uncertain. V lost 6 bases to trimming and J lost 0 bases, with 9 bases between them. CDR3 length: 13 amino acids. CDR1 and CDR2 from the germline V gene are SQVTM and ANQGSEA. The CDR3 region has the DNA TGCAGCGTCGGTGAGATCTCTGGAAACACCATATATTTT. Protein: CSVGEISGNTIYF.

Ten or more counts support this clonotype. The chain carries TRBV7-9 and TRBJ1-1; 8 nucleotides line up with TRBD1. CDR1 is SEHNR, CDR2 FQNEAQ, per germline (reference sequence). V shed 5 bases and J 3 bases; nucleotides not matched to a gene: 5. The CDR3 sequence is 14 residues long. CDR3 in DNA: TGTGCCAGCAGCCCGCAGGGGGCGCACACTGAAGCTTTCTTT. Amino acids: CASSPQGAHTEAFF. Complete variable domain (other parts from reference TRBV7-9 and TRBJ1-1): DTGVSQNPRHKITKRGQNVTFRCDPISEHNRLYWYRQTLGQGPEFLTYFQNEAQLEKSRLLSDRFSAERPKGSFSTLEIQRTEQGDSAMYLCASSPQGAHTEAFFGQGTRLTVV.

This clonotype was recorded at least ten times. The chain employs TRBV12-3 or TRBV12-4 and TRBJ2-3; 8 bases line up with TRBD1. J gave up 3 bases and V 4 bases, and 3 bases lay outside the gene matches. The CDR3 is 14 residues long. The chain's CDR3 is CASSSGGKTDTQYF. CDR3 in DNA: TGTGCCAGCAGTTCAGGGGGCAAAACAGATACGCAGTATTTT.

The rearrangement links TRBV7-2 to TRBJ1-4; D is uncertain. This CDR3 comprises 15 residues. The V end was cut by 6 bases, the J end by 11 bases, with 22 bases between. The germline V gene encodes CDR1 SGHTA and CDR2 FQGNSA. The CDR3 here is CASSSPRDTIGKLFF. Written as DNA, the CDR3 is TGTGCCAGCAGTTCCCCACGGGATACCATTGGGAAACTGTTTTTT. The variable domain in full, completed from reference TRBV7-2 and TRBJ1-4, reads GAGVSQSPSNKVTEKGKDVELRCDPISGHTALYWYRQSLGQGLEFLIYFQGNSAPDKSGLPSDRFSAERTGGSVSTLTIQRTQQEDSAVYLCASSSPRDTIGKLFFGSGTQLSVL.

The genes are TRBV6-5 and TRBJ2-1; 7 bases align to TRBD1. The ends lost 0 bases at V and 7 bases at J; junction bases unmatched: 6. CDR1 MNHEY and CDR2 SVGAGI come from the germline V gene. The CDR3 runs 15 residues. CDR3 coding DNA: TGTGCCAGCAGTTACTCCGGGACAGACCTTAATGAGCAGTTCTTC. The encoded protein is CASSYSGTDLNEQFF.

The chain employs TRBV5-1 and TRBJ2-2; D perhaps matches TRBD1 (6 bases). Trimming removed 4 bases from V and 4 bases from J, with 11 bases in between. The germline gives CDR1 SGHRS, CDR2 YFSETQ. The CDR3 is 14 residues long. CDR3 amino acids: CASSQGHPTGELFF. CDR3 nucleotides: TGCGCCAGCAGCCAGGGACATCCCACCGGGGAGCTGTTTTTT.

This clonotype has more than one count but fewer than ten. This chain connects TRBV9 to TRBJ1-2, with D tentatively TRBD1 (5 bases). The CDR3 length is 14 residues. Per the germline V gene, CDR1 is SGDLS and CDR2 is YYNGEE. Trimming took off 5 bases at V and 4 bases at J, with 15 bases between the two ends. CDR3 nucleotides: TGTGCCAGCAGGAGTGAAGGGAGGGGCTATGGCTACACCTTC. This codes for CASRSEGRGYGYTF.

This clonotype was seen a few times. The chain combines TRBV29-1 with TRBJ1-6; D might be TRBD1 (6 bases). Germline V gene data show CDR1 as SQVTM and CDR2 as ANQGSEA. The CDR3 totals 14 residues. V lost 5 bases, J lost 8 bases, and 16 bases lay in between. The CDR3 region is CSVKQGGQDSPLHF. The CDR3 region has the DNA TGCAGCGTTAAACAGGGCGGGCAAGATTCACCCCTCCACTTT.

This clonotype was seen only a few times. The gene calls are TRBV20-1 and TRBJ2-3, with D perhaps matching TRBD1 (6 bases). CDR3 size: 15 residues. Trimming took off 3 bases at V and 3 bases at J, with 16 bases between the two ends. Germline V gene sequence: CDR1 DFQATT, CDR2 SNEGSKA (reference sequence). As DNA, the CDR3 is TGCAGTGCTAGCTCCAGGGGCCGAGGGACAGATACGCAGTATTTT. It translates to CSASSRGRGTDTQYF.

This clonotype was picked up many times. The chain links TRBV12-3 or TRBV12-4 to TRBJ1-6; D gene uncertain. V was shortened by 2 bases and J by 13 bases, with 12 bases between the two germline ends. The CDR3 runs to 13 residues. The CDR3 region is CASSLSPSSPLHF. The CDR3 DNA reads as TGTGCCAGCAGTTTATCCCCAAGTTCCCCCCTCCACTTT.

The chain has TRBV19 and TRBJ1-2; no firm D call. V lost 7 bases and J 2 bases, leaving 14 bases between the germline ends. CDR1 LNHDA and CDR2 SQIVND come from the germline V gene (reference sequence). The length of the CDR3 is 14 residues. CDR3 nucleotides: TGTGCCAGTAATCGCCCAGCGGGGAACTATGGCTACACCTTC. Amino acid sequence: CASNRPAGNYGYTF.

This clonotype was recorded a few times. This rearrangement joins TRBV14 to TRBJ2-5; D is ambiguous. Trimming stripped 2 bases from V and 0 bases from J, with 13 bases between. The germline V gene has CDR1 SGHDN and CDR2 FVKESK. This CDR3 has 16 residues. CDR3 coding DNA: TGTGCCAGCAGCCAACATGGCAGGATCCACCAAGAGACCCAGTACTTC. Translating gives CASSQHGRIHQETQYF.

DNA of the CDR3: TGCGCCAGCAGCTCCACCCCGCGGATACAAGAGACCCAGTACTTC. Amino acid sequence: CASSSTPRIQETQYF. V is TRBV5-1 and J is TRBJ2-5; D is unresolved. Between the trimmed V and J ends, which lost 3 bases and 2 bases, there was a span of 14 bases. CDR1 SGHRS and CDR2 YFSETQ come from the germline V gene. This CDR3 is 15 amino acids long.

This clonotype was seen a few times. CDR3 nucleotide sequence: TGCGCCAGCAGCCAGCGGACAGGGATCTCCTACGAGCAGTACTTC. It is translated as CASSQRTGISYEQYF. The chain links TRBV4-1 to TRBJ2-7; 8 positions match TRBD1. V lost 3 bases to trimming and J lost 0 bases; unmatched junction nucleotides: 4. Germline V gene lookup returns CDR1 MGHRA and CDR2 YSYEKL. The CDR3 has 15 residues.

The chain couples TRBV7-9 to TRBJ2-1; TRBD2 agrees at 10 bases. Germline values: CDR1 SEHNR, CDR2 FQNEAQ (reference sequence). This CDR3 is 15 amino acids long. The junction had 10 bases not matched to a gene; V was cut back by 7 bases and J by 7 bases. DNA of the CDR3: TGTGCCAGCACGTATTTCCCGGGACTAGCGAATGAGCAGTTCTTC. Amino acids: CASTYFPGLANEQFF.

V usage is TRBV6-1 and J usage is TRBJ2-3; 8 bases agree with TRBD2. The V and J ends lost 6 bases and 1 base, in that order; junction bases with no gene match: 6. CDR1 and CDR2 from the germline V gene are MNHNS and SASEGT. This CDR3 is built from 15 residues. In DNA, the CDR3 is TGTGCCAGCAGATCTGGCGGGGGGCGCACAGATACGCAGTATTTT. It yields the protein CASRSGGGRTDTQYF.